These 6 T cell receptor beta chains originate from one sample sequenced in a study of regulatory T cells in long-lasting Graves disease. In building TCR beta libraries, iRepertoire HTBI primers were used together with Arm-PCR of CDR3 regions. MiXCR, applied by TCRdb to the multiplex PCR reads, yields one record per CDR3 protein. Of around 400,000 distinct CDR3 sequences detected, approximately 25% appear once; the ten largest clones hold 25% to 30%. Time point noted: persistent/refractory GD, antithyroid drugs over 5 years with positive TRAb. Generation of the TCR library employed RNA extracted from PBMCs. Sequenced material: peripheral blood mononuclear cells (PBMCs), taken when the disease was refractory, from a patient treated with antithyroid drugs. These receptors came from a woman in her thirties or forties with Graves disease.

This clonotype appeared many times. The chain joins TRBV28 to TRBJ1-2; no reliable D call. Per the germline V gene, CDR1 is MDHEN and CDR2 is SYDVKM. Trimming removed 3 bases from V and 0 bases from J, with 20 bases in between. The CDR3 loop spans 18 amino acids. CDR3 amino acids: CASSFALGRGLSNYGYTF. The DNA for the CDR3 is TGTGCCAGCAGTTTTGCGTTAGGCCGAGGTCTTTCTAACTATGGCTACACCTTC.

This chain links TRBV28 with TRBJ1-1; no firm D call. The germline gives CDR1 MDHEN, CDR2 SYDVKM. The V gene lost 6 bases and the J gene lost 0 bases, with 14 bases spanning the gap. CDR3 length: 15 residues. The CDR3 sequence is CASSDIGIMNTEAFF. CDR3 sequence (DNA): TGTGCCAGCAGCGACATAGGGATTATGAACACTGAAGCTTTCTTT.

In regard to this clonotype: With a much larger clone just one base away, this may be a read error. The V call is TRBV28, the J call TRBJ2-7; the match to TRBD2 covers 7 bases. Germline assignment: CDR1 MDHEN and CDR2 SYDVKM. The CDR3 runs 15 residues. The CDR3 DNA sequence: TGTACCAGCAGTTTAATCTCGGCGGGAGTTCGCGAGCAGTACTTC. It encodes CTSSLISAGVREQYF.

The chain links TRBV6-2 or TRBV6-3 to TRBJ2-7; D is perhaps TRBD2 (6 bases). Trimming took off 5 bases at V and 2 bases at J, with 16 bases between the two ends. The CDR3 consists of 15 residues. CDR1 is MNHEY, CDR2 SVGEGT, per germline. The CDR3 region has the DNA TGTGCCAGCAGTCCCCTGGCTAGCGTCACCTACGAGCAGTACTTC. Translated, it gives CASSPLASVTYEQYF.

This rearrangement joins TRBV5-1 to TRBJ2-5, with D perhaps TRBD1 (5 bases). CDR1 SGHRS and CDR2 YFSETQ come from the germline V gene. Trimming took off 3 bases at V and 5 bases at J, with 14 bases between the two ends. CDR3 length: 14 residues. DNA of the CDR3: TGCGCCAGCAGCTCCCGAGATGGGGCGGAGACCCAGTACTTC. Translation gives CASSSRDGAETQYF.

This clonotype showed up just a few times. The V gene is TRBV7-3, the J gene TRBJ2-2; TRBD1 aligns across 7 bases. The germline gives CDR1 SGHTA, CDR2 FQGTGA. Trimming cost V 4 bases and J 6 bases; bases outside gene matches: 8. This CDR3 is built from 15 residues. The CDR3 DNA follows: TGTGCCAGCAGCTATTCTCGAACAGGGGCCGGGGAGCTGTTTTTT. It specifies CASSYSRTGAGELFF.